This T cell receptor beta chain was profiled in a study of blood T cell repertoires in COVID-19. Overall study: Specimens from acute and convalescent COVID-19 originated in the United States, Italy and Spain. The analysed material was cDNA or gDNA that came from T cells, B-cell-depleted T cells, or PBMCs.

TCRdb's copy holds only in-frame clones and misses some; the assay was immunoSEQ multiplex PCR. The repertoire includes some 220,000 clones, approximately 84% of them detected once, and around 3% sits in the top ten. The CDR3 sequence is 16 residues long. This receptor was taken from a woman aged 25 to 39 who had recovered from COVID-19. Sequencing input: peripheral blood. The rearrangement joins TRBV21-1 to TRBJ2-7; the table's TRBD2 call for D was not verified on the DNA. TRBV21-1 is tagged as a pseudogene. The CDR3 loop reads CASSISTSGRKNEQYF. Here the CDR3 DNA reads TGTGCCAGCAGCATATCGACTAGCGGGAGAAAAAACGAGCAGTACTTC.